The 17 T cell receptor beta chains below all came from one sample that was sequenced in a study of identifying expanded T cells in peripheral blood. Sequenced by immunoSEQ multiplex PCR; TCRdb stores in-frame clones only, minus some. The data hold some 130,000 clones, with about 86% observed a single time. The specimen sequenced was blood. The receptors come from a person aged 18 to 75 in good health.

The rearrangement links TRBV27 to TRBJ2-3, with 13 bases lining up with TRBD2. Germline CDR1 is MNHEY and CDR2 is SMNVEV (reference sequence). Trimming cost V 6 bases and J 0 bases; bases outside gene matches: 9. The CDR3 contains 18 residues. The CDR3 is CASSSPGLAGYSTDTQYF. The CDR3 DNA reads TGTGCCAGCAGCTCGCCGGGACTAGCGGGATATAGCACAGATACGCAGTATTTT.

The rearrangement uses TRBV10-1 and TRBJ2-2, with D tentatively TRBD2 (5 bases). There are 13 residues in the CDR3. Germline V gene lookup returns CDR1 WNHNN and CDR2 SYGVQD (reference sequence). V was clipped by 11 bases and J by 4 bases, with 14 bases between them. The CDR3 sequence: CARSRAGTGELFF. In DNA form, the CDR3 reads TGCGCCCGATCAAGGGCGGGCACCGGGGAGCTGTTTTTT.

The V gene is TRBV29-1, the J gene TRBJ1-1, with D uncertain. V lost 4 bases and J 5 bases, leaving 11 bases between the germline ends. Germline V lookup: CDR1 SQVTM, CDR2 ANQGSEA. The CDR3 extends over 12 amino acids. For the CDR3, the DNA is TGCAGCGTTGGACCGGGAAGGACTGAAGCTTTCTTT. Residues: CSVGPGRTEAFF.

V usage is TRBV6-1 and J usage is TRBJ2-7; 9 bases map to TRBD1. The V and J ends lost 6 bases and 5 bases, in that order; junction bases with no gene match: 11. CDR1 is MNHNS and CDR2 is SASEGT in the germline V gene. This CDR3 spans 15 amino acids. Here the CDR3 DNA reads TGTGCCAGCAGCGCCGGGACAGGGATCACCCACGAGCAGTACTTC. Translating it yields CASSAGTGITHEQYF.

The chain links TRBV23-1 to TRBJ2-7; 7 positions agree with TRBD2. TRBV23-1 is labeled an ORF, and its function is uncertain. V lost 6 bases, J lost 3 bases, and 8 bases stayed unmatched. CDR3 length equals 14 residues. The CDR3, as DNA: TGCGCCAGCAGAGTGCGGGAGAGTATCTACGAGCAGTACTTC. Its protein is CASRVRESIYEQYF.

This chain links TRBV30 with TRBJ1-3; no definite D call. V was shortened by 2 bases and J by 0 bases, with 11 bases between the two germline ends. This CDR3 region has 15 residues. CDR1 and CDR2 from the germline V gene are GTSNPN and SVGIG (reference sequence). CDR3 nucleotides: TGTGCCTGGAGTCAAGGCGGCCACTCTGGAAACACCATATATTTT. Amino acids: CAWSQGGHSGNTIYF.

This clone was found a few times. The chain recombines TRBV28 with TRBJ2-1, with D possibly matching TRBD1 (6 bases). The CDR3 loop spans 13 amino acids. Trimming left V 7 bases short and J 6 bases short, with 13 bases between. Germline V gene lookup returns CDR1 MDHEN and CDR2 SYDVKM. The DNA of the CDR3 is TGTGCCAGCACCCTTAGGGGGATCAATGAGCAGTTCTTC. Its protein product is CASTLRGINEQFF.

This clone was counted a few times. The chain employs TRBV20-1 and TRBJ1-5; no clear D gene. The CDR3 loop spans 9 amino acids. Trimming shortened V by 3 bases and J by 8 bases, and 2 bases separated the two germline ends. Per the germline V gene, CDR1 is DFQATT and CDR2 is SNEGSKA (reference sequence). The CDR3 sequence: CSASEPQHF. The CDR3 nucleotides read TGCAGTGCTAGTGAGCCCCAGCATTTT.

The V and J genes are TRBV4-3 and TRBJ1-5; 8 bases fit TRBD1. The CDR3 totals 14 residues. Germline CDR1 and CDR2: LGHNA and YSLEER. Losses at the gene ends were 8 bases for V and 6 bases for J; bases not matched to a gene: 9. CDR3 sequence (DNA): TGCGCCAGCGGCGAAAACAGGGGGAGTCAGCCCCAGCATTTT. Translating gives CASGENRGSQPQHF.

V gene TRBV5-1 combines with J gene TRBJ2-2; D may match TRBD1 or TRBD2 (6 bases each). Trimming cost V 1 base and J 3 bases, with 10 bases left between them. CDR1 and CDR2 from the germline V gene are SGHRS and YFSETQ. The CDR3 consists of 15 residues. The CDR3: CASSLTGADTGELFF. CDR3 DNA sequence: TGCGCCAGCAGCTTGACGGGGGCCGACACCGGGGAGCTGTTTTTT. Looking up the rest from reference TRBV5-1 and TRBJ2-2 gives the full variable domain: KAGVTQTPRYLIKTRGQQVTLSCSPISGHRSVSWYQQTPGQGLQFLFEYFSETQRNKGNFPGRFSGRQFSNSRSEMNVSTLELGDSALYLCASSLTGADTGELFFGEGSRLTVL.

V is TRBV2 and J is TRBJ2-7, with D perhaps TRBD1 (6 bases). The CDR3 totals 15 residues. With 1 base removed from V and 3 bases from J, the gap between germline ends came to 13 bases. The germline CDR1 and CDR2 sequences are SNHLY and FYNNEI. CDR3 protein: CASSEGTGHVYEQYF. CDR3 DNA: TGTGCCAGCAGTGAAGGTACAGGGCACGTCTACGAGCAGTACTTC.

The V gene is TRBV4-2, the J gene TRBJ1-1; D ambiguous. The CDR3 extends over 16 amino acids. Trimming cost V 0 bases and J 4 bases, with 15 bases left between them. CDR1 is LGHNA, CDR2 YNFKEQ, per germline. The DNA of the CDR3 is TGTGCCAGCAGCCAAGATGTGCACAGCGGGATCACTGAAGCTTTCTTT. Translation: CASSQDVHSGITEAFF.

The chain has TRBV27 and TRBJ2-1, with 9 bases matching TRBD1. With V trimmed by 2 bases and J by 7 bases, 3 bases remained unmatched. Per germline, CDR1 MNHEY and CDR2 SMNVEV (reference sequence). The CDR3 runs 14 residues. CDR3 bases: TGTGCCAGCAGTTTAAACAGGGGGCTAAATGAGCAGTTCTTC. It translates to CASSLNRGLNEQFF.

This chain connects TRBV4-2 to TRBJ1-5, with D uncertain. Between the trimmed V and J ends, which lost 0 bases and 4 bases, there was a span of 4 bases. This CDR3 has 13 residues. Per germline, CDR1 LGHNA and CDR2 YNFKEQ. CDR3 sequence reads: CASSQDPNQPQHF. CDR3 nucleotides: TGTGCCAGCAGCCAAGATCCAAATCAGCCCCAGCATTTT.

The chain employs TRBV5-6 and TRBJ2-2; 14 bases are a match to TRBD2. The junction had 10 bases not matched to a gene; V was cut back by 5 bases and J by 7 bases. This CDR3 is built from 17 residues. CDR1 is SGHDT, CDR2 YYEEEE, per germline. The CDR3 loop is CASRALGLAGAFGELFF. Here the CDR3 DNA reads TGTGCCAGCAGGGCCTTGGGACTAGCGGGAGCTTTCGGGGAGCTGTTTTTT.

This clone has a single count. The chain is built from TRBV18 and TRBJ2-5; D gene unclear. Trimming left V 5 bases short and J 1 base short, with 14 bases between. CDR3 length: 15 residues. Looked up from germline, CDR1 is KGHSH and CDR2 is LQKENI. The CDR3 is CASSTSGWGQETQYF. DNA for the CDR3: TGTGCCAGCTCAACCTCGGGTTGGGGCCAAGAGACCCAGTACTTC.

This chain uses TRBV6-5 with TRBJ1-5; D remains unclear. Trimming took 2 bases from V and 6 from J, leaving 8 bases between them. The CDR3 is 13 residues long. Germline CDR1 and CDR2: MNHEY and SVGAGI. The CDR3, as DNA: TGTGCCAGCAGTTACGATTCGGGTCAGCCCCAGCATTTT. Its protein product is CASSYDSGQPQHF.